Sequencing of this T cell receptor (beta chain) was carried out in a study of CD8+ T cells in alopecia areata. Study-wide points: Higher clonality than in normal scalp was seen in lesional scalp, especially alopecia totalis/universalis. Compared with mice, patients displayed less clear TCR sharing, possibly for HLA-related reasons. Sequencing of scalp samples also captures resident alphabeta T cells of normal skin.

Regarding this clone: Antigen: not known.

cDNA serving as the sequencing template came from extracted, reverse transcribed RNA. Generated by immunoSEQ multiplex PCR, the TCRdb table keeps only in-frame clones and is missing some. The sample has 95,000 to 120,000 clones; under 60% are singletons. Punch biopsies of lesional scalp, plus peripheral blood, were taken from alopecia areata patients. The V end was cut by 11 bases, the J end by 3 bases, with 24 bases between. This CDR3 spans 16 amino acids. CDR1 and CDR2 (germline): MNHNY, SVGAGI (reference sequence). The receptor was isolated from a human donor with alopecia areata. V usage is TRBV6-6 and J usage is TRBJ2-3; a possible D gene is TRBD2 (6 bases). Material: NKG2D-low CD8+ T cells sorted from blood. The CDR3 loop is CAAILRGWESTDTQYF. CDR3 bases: TGTGCCGCTATCCTACGGGGGTGGGAGTCAACAGATACGCAGTATTTT.